This T cell receptor beta chain stems from a study of response to subunit inactivated influenza vaccine. Whole-study findings and limits: The authors put forward the suggestion that each seasonal influenza vaccination may bring in only a limited number of new T cells.

One entry per CDR3 protein results from TCRdb running MiXCR on the RT-PCR reads. The sample shows some 500,000 distinct CDR3 sequences, about an eighth of them seen only once. Trimming cost V 4 bases and J 5 bases, with 6 bases left between them. The CDR3 totals 11 residues. The germline gives CDR1 SEHNR, CDR2 FQNEAQ (reference sequence). This clonotype occurred many times. What it binds is not known. The specimen was PBMCs from blood, collected roughly 47 days after vaccination. The chain is built from TRBV7-9 and TRBJ2-7; no reliable D call. The origin of this receptor is a man aged 50 or older who received an inactivated influenza vaccine. The CDR3 DNA is TGTGCCAGCAGCTCGGACCACGAGCAGTACTTC. Its translation: CASSSDHEQYF. The entire variable domain, with the rest obtained from reference TRBV7-9 and TRBJ2-7, is as follows: DTGVSQNPRHKITKRGQNVTFRCDPISEHNRLYWYRQTLGQGPEFLTYFQNEAQLEKSRLLSDRFSAERPKGSFSTLEIQRTEQGDSAMYLCASSSDHEQYFGPGTRLTVT.